The present T cell receptor (beta chain) was sequenced within a study of T cell responses to AZD1222 COVID-19 vaccine. In the case of this clone: Its antigen is currently unknown.

Repertoires were generated with immunoSEQ multiplex PCR, while TCRdb's copy carries only in-frame clones and drops some. The sample gives roughly 98,000 clones, about 88% of which show up once; over 12% is in the top ten. Per germline, CDR1 SEHNR and CDR2 FQNEAQ (reference sequence). With V trimmed by 3 bases and J by 0 bases, 0 bases remained unmatched. CDR3 length: 15 residues. Notes on the study in general: An increase in Spike-specific TCR breadth and depth was observed after two AZD1222 doses. Seropositive AZD1222 recipients at baseline numbered only five to seven. The study found vaccine-associated CD4 TCRs spanning spike, dominant at 160-218 and 743-854. Donors were mostly white British, more females; clonal diversity possibly underestimated.

This chain uses TRBV7-9 with TRBJ2-7; 12 bases map to TRBD2. This clonotype was obtained from an adult who received the AZD1222 COVID-19 vaccine. Specimen: peripheral blood, collected 28 days after the second AZD1222 dose. CDR3 nucleotides: TGTGCCAGCAGCTTGACTAGCGGGAGCTCCTACGAGCAGTACTTC. Its protein product is CASSLTSGSSYEQYF.